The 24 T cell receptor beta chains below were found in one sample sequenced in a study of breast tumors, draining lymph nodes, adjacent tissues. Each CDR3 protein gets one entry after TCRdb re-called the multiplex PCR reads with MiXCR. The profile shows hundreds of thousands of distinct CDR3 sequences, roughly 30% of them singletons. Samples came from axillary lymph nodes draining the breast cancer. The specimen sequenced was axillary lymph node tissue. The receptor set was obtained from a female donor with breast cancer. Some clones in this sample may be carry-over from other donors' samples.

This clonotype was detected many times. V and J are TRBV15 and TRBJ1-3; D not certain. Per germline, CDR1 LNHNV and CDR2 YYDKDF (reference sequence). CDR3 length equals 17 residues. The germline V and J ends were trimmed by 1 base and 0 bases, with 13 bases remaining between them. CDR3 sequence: CATSRVPAGFSGNTIYF. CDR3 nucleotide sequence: TGTGCCACCAGCAGAGTCCCAGCAGGTTTCTCTGGAAACACCATATATTTT.

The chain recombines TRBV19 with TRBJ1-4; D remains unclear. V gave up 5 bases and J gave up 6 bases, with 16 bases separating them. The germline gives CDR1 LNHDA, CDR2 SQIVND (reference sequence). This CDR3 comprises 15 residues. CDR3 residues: CASSASGRYDEKLFF. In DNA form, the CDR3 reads TGTGCCAGTAGTGCGAGCGGGAGGTATGATGAAAAACTGTTTTTT.

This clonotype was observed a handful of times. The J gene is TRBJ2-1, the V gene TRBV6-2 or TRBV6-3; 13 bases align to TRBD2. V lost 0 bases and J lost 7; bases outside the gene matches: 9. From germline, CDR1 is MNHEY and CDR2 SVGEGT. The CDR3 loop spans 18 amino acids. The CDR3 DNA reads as TGTGCCAGCAGTTACTCTACTAGCGGGAGGGCCGGGGGGAATGAGCAGTTCTTC. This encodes CASSYSTSGRAGGNEQFF.

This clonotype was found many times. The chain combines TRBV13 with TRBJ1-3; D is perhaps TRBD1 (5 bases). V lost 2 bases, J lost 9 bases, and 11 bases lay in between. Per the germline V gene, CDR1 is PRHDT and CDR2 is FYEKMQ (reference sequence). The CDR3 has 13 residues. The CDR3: CASSLQGGGTIYF. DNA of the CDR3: TGTGCCAGCAGCTTACAGGGTGGTGGCACCATATATTTT.

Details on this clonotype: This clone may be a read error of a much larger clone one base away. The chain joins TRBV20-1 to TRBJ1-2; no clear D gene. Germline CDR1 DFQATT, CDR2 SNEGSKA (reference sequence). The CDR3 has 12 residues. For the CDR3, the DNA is TGCAGTGCTAGCAGGAATAACTATGGCTCCACCTTC. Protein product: CSASRNNYGSTF.

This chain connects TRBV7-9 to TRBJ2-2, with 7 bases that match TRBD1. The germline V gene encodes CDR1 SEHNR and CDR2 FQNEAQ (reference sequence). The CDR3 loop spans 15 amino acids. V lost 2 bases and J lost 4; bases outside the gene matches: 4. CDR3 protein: CASSLSTGTTGELFF. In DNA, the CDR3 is TGTGCCAGCAGCTTATCGACAGGGACCACCGGGGAGCTGTTTTTT.

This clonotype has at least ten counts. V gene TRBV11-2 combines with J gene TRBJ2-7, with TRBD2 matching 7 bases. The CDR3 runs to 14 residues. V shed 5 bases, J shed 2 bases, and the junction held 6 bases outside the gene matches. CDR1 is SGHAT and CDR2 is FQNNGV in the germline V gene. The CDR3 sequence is CASSAQRGPYEQYF. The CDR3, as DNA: TGTGCCAGCAGCGCACAGCGGGGTCCCTACGAGCAGTACTTC.

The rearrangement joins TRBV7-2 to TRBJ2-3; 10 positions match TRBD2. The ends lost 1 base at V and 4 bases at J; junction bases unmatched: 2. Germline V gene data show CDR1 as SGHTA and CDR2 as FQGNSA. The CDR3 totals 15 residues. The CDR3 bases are TGTGCCAGCAGCTTAGGTGGGACTAGCGCAGATACGCAGTATTTT. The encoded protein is CASSLGGTSADTQYF.

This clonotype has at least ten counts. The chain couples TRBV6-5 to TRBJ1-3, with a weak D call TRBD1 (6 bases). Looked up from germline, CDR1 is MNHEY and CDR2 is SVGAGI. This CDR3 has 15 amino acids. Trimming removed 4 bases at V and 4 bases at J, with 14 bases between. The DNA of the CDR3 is TGTGCCAGCAGTTGGGCCGCAGGGGAGGGAAACACCATATATTTT. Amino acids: CASSWAAGEGNTIYF.

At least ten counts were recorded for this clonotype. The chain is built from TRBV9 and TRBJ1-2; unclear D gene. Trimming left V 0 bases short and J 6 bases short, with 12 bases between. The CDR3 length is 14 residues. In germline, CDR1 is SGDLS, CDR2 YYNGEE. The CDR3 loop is CASSVALRSNGYTF. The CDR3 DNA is TGTGCCAGCAGCGTAGCTTTAAGGTCCAATGGCTACACCTTC.

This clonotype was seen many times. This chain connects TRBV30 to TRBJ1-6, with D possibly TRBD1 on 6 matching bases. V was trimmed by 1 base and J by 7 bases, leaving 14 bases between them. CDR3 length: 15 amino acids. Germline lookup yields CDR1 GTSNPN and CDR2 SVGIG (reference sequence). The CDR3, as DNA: TGTGCCTGGAGTGCCCTGGGGGGGGCAAATTCACCCCTCCACTTT. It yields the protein CAWSALGGANSPLHF.

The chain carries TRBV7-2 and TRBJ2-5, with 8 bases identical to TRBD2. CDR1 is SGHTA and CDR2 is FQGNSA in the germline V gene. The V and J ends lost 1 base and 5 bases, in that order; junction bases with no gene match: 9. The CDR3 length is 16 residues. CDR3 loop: CASSLVSSGFVETQYF. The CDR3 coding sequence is TGTGCCAGCAGCTTAGTTTCTAGCGGGTTCGTTGAGACCCAGTACTTC.

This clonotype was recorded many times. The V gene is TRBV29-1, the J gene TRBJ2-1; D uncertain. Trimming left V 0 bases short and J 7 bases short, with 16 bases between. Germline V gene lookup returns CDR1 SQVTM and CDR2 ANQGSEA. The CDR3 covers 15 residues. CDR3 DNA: TGCAGCGTTGAAGAAGGCGCAATCAAGAGGAATGAGCAGTTCTTC. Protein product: CSVEEGAIKRNEQFF.

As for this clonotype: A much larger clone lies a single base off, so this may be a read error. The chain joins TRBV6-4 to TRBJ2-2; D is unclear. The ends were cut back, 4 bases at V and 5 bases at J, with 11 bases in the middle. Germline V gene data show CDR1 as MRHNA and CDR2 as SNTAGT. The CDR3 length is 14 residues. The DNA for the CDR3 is TGTGCCAGCAGTGGCCCCTCGGCTACCGGGGAGCTGTTTTTT. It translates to CASSGPSATGELFF.

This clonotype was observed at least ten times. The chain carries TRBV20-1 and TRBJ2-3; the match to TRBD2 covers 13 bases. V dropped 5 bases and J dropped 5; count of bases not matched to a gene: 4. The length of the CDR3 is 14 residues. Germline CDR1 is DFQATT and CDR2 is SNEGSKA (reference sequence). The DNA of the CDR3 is TGCAGTGCTCCACTAGCGGGAGGGCGAGATACGCAGTATTTT. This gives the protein CSAPLAGGRDTQYF.

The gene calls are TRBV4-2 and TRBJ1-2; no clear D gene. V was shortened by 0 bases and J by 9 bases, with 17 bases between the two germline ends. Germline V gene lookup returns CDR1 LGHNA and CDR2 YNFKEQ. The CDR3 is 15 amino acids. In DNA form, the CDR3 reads TGTGCCAGCAGCCAAGAAGCGGTGGCGGGAGATAGCTACACCTTC. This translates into CASSQEAVAGDSYTF.

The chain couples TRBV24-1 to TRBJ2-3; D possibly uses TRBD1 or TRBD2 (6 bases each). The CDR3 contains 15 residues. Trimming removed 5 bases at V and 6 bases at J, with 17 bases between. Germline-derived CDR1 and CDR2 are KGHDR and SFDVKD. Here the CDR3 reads CATSGAGTRGDTQYF. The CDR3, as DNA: TGTGCCACCAGTGGAGCGGGCACAAGGGGGGATACGCAGTATTTT.

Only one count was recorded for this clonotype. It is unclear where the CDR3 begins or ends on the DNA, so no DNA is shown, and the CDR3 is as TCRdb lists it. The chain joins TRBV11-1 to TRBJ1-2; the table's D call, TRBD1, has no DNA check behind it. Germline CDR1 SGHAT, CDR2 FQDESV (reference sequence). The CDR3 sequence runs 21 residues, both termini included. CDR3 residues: CASSTLATVSSSSGQGHGYTF.

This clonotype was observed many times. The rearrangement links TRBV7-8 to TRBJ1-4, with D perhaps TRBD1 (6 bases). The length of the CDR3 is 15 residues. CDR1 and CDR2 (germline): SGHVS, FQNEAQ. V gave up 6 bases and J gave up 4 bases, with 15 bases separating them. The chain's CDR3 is CASRPRGRNNEKLFF. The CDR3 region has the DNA TGTGCCAGCAGACCCAGGGGACGGAATAATGAAAAACTGTTTTTT.

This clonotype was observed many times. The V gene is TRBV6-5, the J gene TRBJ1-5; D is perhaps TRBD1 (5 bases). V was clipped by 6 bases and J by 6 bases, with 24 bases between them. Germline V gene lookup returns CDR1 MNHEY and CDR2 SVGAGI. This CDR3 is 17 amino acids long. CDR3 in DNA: TGTGCCAGCAGCTACACCGACCCGGGACCCGGGACTCAGCCCCAGCATTTT. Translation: CASSYTDPGPGTQPQHF.

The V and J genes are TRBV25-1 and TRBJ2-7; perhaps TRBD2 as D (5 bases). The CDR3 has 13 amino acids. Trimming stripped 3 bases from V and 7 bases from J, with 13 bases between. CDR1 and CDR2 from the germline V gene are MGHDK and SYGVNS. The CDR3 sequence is CASSEPGRGEQYF. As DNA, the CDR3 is TGTGCCAGCAGTGAGCCCGGACGAGGGGAGCAGTACTTC.

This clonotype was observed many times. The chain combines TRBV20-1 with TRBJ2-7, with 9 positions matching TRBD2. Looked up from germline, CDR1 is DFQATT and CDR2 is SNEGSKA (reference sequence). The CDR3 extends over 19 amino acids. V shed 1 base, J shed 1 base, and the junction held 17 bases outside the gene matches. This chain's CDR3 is CSARVPPSGAAGGSYEQYF. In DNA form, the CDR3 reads TGCAGTGCTAGAGTTCCACCTTCCGGGGCAGCGGGAGGATCCTACGAGCAGTACTTC.

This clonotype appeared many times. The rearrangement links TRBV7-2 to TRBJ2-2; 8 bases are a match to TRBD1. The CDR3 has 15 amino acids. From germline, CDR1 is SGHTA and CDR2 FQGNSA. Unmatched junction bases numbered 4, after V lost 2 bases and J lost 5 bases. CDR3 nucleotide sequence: TGTGCCAGCAGCTTAAGGACAGGGAGAACCGGGGAGCTGTTTTTT. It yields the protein CASSLRTGRTGELFF.

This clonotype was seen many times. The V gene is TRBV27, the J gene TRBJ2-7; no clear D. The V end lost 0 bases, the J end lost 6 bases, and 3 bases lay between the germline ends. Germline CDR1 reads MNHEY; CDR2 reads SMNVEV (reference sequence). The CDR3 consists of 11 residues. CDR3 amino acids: CASSLSPEQYF. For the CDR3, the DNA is TGTGCCAGCAGTTTATCTCCCGAGCAGTACTTC.